This TCR beta chain was documented in a study of blood T cells in healthy people across ages. This clonotype was recorded a few times. The authors ran a second PCR of about 6 to 11 cycles using a sample-barcoded 5' primer and a J-beta primer mix. From the 5' RACE reads, TCRdb called clonotypes with MiXCR, one entry per CDR3 protein. The sample contains 650,000 to 800,000 distinct CDR3 sequences, 40% to 50% of which appear only once. The TCR comes from a man in his sixties in good health. The sequenced sample consisted of blood.

CDR3 sequence: CASRIRGGIDTEAFF. CDR3 bases: TGTGCCAGCAGGATCAGGGGAGGAATCGACACTGAAGCTTTCTTT. The chain couples TRBV12-3 or TRBV12-4 to TRBJ1-1; tentatively, D is TRBD1 (6 bases). V dropped 6 bases and J dropped 3 bases, with 17 bases sitting between them. The CDR3 sequence is 15 residues long.